This T cell receptor beta chain was obtained from a study of control samples from healthy donors and cancer patients. Trimming cost V 0 bases and J 5 bases; bases outside gene matches: 1. Germline lookup yields CDR1 LNHNV and CDR2 YYDKDF (reference sequence). CDR3 length: 14 amino acids. This clone showed up just once. TCRdb keeps only in-frame clones here, not all; method: immunoSEQ multiplex PCR. The sample has approximately 100,000 clones, 85% to 90% seen once. The sequence was collected from a man between 25 and 39 years old in good health. The chain carries TRBV15 and TRBJ2-1; TRBD2 aligns across 7 bases. Sequences were obtained from blood. DNA of the CDR3: TGTGCCACCAGCAGAGAGGCGGGAGACAATGAGCAGTTCTTC. Translating it yields CATSREAGDNEQFF.